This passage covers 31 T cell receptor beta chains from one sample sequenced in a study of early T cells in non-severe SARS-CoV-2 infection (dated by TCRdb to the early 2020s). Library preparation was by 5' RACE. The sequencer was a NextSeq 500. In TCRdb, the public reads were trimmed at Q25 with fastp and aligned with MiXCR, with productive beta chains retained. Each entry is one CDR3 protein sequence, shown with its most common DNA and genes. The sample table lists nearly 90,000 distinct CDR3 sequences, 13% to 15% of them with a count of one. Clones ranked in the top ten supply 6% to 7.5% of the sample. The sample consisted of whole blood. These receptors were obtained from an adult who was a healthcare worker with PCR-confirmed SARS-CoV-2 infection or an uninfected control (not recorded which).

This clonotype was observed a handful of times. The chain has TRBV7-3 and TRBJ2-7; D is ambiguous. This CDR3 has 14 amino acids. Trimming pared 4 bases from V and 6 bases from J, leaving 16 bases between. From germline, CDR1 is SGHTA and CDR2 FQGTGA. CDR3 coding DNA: TGTGCCAGCAGCTCCTCGTCCCTCCCCGGCGAGCAGTACTTC. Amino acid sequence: CASSSSSLPGEQYF.

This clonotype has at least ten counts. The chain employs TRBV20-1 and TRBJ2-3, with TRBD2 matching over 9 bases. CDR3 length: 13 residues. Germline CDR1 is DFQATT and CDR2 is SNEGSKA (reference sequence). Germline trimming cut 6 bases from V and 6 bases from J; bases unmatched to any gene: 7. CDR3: CSAGPSGRDTQYF. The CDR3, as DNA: TGCAGTGCAGGTCCCAGCGGGAGGGATACGCAGTATTTT.

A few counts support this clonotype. The CDR3 DNA reads as TGTGCCAGCAGTTTCCGGACTAGCGGGATCCCTAGCACAGATACGCAGTATTTT. Residues: CASSFRTSGIPSTDTQYF. V gene TRBV12-3 or TRBV12-4 combines with J gene TRBJ2-3; 12 nucleotides align to TRBD2. This CDR3 region has 18 residues. The V and J ends lost 3 bases and 0 bases, in that order; junction bases with no gene match: 7.

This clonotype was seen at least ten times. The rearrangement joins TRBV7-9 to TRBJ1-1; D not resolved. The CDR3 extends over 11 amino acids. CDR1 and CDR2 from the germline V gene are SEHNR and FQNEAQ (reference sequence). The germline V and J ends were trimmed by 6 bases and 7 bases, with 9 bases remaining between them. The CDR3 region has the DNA TGTGCCAGCAGATCCGGCCGTGAAGCTTTCTTT. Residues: CASRSGREAFF.

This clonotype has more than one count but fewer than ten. This chain's CDR3 is CASSPGLVGTQYF. Here the CDR3 DNA reads TGTGCCAGCAGCCCAGGACTAGTTGGGACCCAGTACTTC. V gene TRBV28 combines with J gene TRBJ2-5, with 7 nucleotides matching TRBD2. Trimming took 6 bases from V and 7 from J; bases not matched to a gene: 8. CDR3 length equals 13 residues. The V gene's germline CDR1 is MDHEN and CDR2 SYDVKM.

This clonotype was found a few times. CDR3 sequence: CASSQNNEQFF. The CDR3 DNA reads as TGCGCCAGCAGCCAAAACAATGAGCAGTTCTTC. The rearrangement joins TRBV4-1 to TRBJ2-1; D is ambiguous. V lost 2 bases and J lost 5, with 1 base in between. Germline V gives CDR1 MGHRA, CDR2 YSYEKL. The CDR3 sequence is 11 residues long.

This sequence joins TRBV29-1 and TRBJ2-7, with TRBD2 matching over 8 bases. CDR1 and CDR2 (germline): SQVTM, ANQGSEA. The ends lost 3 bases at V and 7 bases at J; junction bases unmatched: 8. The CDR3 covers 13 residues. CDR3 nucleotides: TGCAGCGTTGATTTGGCGGGAGGTAGTGAGCAGTACTTC. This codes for CSVDLAGGSEQYF.

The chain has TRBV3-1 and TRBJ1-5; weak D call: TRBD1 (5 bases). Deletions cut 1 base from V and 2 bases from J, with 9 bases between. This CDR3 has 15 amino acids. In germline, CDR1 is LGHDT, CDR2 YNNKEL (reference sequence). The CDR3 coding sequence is TGTGCCAGCAGCCAAGCTACGACAGGCAATCAGCCCCAGCATTTT. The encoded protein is CASSQATTGNQPQHF.

In nucleotides, the CDR3 is TGCGCCAGCAGCTTCAGTTTGGGCACAGATACGCAGTATTTT. Its translation is CASSFSLGTDTQYF. The V and J genes are TRBV5-1 and TRBJ2-3; D remains unclear. The CDR3 runs to 14 residues. Germline-derived CDR1 and CDR2 are SGHRS and YFSETQ. V gave up 2 bases and J gave up 1 base, with 8 bases separating them.

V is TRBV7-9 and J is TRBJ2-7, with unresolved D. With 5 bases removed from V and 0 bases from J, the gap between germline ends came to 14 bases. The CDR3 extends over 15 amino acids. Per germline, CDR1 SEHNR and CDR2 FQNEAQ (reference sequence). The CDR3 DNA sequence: TGTGCCAGCAGCCCGTCCGGCCCCAGCTCCTACGAGCAGTACTTC. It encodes CASSPSGPSSYEQYF.

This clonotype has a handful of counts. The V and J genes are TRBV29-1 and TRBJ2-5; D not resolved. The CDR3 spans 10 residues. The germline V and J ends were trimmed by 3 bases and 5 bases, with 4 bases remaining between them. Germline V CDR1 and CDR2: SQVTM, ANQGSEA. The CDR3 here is CSVELETQYF. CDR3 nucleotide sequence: TGCAGCGTTGAGCTGGAGACCCAGTACTTC. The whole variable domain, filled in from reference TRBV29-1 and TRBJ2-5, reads SAVISQKPSRDICQRGTSLTIQCQVDSQVTMMFWYRQQPGQSLTLIATANQGSEATYESGFVIDKFPISRPNLTFSTLTVSNMSPEDSSIYLCSVELETQYFGPGTRLLVL.

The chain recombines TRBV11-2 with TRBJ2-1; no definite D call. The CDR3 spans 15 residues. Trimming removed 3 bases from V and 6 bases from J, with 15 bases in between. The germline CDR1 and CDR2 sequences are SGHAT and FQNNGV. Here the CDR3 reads CASSFLPDSINEQFF. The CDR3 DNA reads TGTGCCAGCAGCTTCCTCCCTGACTCCATCAATGAGCAGTTCTTC.

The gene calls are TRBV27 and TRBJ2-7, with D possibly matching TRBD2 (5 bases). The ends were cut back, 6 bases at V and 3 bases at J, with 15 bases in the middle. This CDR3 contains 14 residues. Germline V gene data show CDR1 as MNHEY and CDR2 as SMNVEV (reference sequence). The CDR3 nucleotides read TGTGCCAGCAGCCTCGACGGGGTAGGCTACGAGCAGTACTTC. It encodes CASSLDGVGYEQYF.

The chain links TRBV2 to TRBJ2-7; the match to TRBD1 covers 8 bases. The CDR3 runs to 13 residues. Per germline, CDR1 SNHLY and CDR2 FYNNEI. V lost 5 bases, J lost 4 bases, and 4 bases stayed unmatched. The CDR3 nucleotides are TGTGCCAGCAGTAGGACAGGGAGGTACGAGCAGTACTTC. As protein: CASSRTGRYEQYF.

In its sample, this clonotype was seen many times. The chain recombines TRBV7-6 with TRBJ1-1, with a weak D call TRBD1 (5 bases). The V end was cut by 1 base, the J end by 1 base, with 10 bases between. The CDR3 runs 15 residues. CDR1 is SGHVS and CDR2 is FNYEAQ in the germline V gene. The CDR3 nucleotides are TGTGCCAGCAGCTTAGTACGGACAACGAACACTGAAGCTTTCTTT. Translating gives CASSLVRTTNTEAFF.

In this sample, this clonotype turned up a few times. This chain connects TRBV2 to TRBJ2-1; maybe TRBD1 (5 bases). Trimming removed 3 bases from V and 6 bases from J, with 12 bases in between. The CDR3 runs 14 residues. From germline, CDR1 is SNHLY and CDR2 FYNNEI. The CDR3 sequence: CASSDWGSSNEQFF. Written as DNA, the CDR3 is TGTGCCAGCAGTGATTGGGGCAGCAGCAATGAGCAGTTCTTC.

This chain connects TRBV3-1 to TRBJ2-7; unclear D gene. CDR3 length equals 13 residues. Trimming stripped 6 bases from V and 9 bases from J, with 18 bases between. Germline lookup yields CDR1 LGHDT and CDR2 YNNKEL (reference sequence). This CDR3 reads CASSPPLGQRQYF. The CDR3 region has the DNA TGTGCCAGCAGTCCCCCTCTAGGGCAAAGGCAGTACTTC.

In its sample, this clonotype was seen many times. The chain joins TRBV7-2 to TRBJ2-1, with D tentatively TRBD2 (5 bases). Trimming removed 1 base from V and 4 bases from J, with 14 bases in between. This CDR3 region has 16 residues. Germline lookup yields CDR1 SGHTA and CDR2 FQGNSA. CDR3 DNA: TGTGCCAGCAGCTTAGTGGCCAGCGGAGCTTACAATGAGCAGTTCTTC. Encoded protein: CASSLVASGAYNEQFF.

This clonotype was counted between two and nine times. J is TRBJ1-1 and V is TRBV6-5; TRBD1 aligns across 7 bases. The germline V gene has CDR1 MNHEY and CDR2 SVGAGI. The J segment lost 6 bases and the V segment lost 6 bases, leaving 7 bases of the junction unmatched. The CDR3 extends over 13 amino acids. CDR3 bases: TGTGCCAGCAGGCTACAGGGGTTCGCTGAAGCTTTCTTT. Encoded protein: CASRLQGFAEAFF.

The CDR3 DNA is TGTGCCTGGAGTCGGTGGGGCTACAATGAGCAGTTCTTC. It yields the protein CAWSRWGYNEQFF. The chain recombines TRBV30 with TRBJ2-1; D gene ambiguous. V shed 2 bases and J shed 3 bases, with 8 bases lying between them. CDR1 and CDR2 (germline): GTSNPN, SVGIG (reference sequence). The CDR3 sequence is 13 residues long.

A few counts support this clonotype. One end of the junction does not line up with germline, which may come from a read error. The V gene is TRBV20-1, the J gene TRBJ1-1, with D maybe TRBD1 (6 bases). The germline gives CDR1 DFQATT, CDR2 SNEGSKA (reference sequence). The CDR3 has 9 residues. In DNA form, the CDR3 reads TGCAGTGCTAGAGATCTTACAGGGTTT. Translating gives CSARDLTGF.

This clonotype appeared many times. Here the CDR3 DNA reads TGTGCCAGCAGCTCCACCGCAACAGGGCGGCTCACTGAAGCTTTCTTT. Its translation: CASSSTATGRLTEAFF. This chain links TRBV7-6 with TRBJ1-1; tentatively, D is TRBD1 (6 bases). This CDR3 has 16 amino acids. Trimming removed 4 bases from V and 4 bases from J, with 19 bases in between. Germline V gene sequence: CDR1 SGHVS, CDR2 FNYEAQ.

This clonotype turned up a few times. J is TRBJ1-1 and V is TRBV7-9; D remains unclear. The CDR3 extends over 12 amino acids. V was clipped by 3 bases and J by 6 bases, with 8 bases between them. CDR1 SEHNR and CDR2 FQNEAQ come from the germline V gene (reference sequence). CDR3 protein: CASSFNDAEAFF. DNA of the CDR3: TGTGCCAGCAGCTTCAACGACGCTGAAGCTTTCTTT.

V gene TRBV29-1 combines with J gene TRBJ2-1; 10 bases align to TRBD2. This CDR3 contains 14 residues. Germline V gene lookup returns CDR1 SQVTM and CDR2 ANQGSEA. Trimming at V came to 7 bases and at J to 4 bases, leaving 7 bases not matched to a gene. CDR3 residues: CSATGLAEYNEQFF. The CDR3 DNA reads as TGCAGCGCAACAGGACTAGCGGAATACAATGAGCAGTTCTTC.

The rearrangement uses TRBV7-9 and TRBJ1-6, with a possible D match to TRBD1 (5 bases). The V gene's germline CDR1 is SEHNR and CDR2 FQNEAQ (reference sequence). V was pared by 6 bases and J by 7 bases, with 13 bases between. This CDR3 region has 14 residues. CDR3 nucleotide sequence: TGTGCCAGCAGGCAGTCAGGGCTGAATTCACCCCTCCACTTT. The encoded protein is CASRQSGLNSPLHF. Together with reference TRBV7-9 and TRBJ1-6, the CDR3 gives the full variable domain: DTGVSQNPRHKITKRGQNVTFRCDPISEHNRLYWYRQTLGQGPEFLTYFQNEAQLEKSRLLSDRFSAERPKGSFSTLEIQRTEQGDSAMYLCASRQSGLNSPLHFGNGTRLTVT.

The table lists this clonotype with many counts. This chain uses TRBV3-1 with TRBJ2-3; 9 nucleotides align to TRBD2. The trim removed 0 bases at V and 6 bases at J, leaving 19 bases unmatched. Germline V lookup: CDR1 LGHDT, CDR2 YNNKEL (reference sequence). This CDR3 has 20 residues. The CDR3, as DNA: TGTGCCAGCAGCCAAGATGGGCTAGCGGGACCGAAACAACACCGGGATACGCAGTATTTT. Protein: CASSQDGLAGPKQHRDTQYF.

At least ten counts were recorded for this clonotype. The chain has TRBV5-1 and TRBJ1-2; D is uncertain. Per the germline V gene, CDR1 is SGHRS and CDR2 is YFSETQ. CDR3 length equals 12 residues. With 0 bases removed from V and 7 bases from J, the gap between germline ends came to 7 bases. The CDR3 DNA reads TGCGCCAGCAGCTTGGGGAATCTTGGCTACACCTTC. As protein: CASSLGNLGYTF. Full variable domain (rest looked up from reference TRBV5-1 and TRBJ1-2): KAGVTQTPRYLIKTRGQQVTLSCSPISGHRSVSWYQQTPGQGLQFLFEYFSETQRNKGNFPGRFSGRQFSNSRSEMNVSTLELGDSALYLCASSLGNLGYTFGSGTRLTVV.

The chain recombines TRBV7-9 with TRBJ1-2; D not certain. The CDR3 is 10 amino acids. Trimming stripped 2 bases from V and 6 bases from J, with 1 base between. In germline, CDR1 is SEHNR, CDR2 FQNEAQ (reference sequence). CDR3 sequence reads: CASSLNGYTF. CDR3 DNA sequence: TGTGCCAGCAGCTTAAATGGCTACACCTTC. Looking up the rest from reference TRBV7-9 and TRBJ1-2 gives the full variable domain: DTGVSQNPRHKITKRGQNVTFRCDPISEHNRLYWYRQTLGQGPEFLTYFQNEAQLEKSRLLSDRFSAERPKGSFSTLEIQRTEQGDSAMYLCASSLNGYTFGSGTRLTVV.

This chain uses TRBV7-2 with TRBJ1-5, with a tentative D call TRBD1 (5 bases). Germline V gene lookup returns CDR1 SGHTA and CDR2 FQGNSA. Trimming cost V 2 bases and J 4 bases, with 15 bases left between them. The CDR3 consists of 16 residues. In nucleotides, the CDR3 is TGTGCCAGCAGCTTACAAGGGGCCCTCCCGAATCAGCCCCAGCATTTT. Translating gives CASSLQGALPNQPQHF.

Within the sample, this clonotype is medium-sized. The CDR3 loop is CASSWGTGRRDATQYF. The DNA for the CDR3 is TGTGCCAGCAGTTGGGGGACAGGGAGAAGAGATGCGACCCAGTACTTC. This chain uses TRBV6-5 with TRBJ2-5; TRBD1 matches 9 bases. Germline V gene lookup returns CDR1 MNHEY and CDR2 SVGAGI. This CDR3 spans 16 amino acids. Trimming removed 4 bases from V and 7 bases from J; junction bases left unmatched: 13.

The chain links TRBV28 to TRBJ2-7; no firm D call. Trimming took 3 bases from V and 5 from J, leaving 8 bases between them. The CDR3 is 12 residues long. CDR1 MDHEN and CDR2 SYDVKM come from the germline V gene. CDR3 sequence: CASSLVENEQYF. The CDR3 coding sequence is TGTGCCAGCAGTTTGGTTGAGAACGAGCAGTACTTC. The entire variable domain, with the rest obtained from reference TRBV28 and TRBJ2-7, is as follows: DVKVTQSSRYLVKRTGEKVFLECVQDMDHENMFWYRQDPGLGLRLIYFSYDVKMKEKGDIPEGYSVSREKKERFSLILESASTNQTSMYLCASSLVENEQYFGPGTRLTVT.